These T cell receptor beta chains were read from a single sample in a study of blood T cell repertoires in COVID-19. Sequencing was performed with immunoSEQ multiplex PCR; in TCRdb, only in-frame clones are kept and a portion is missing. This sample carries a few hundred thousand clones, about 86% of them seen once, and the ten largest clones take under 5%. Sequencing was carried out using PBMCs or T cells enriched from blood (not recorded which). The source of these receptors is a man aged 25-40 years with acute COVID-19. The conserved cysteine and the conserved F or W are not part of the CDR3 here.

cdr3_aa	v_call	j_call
ATGASGTDTQY	TRBV24-1	TRBJ2-3
ASSNRGGANTEAF	TRBV6-5	TRBJ1-1
ASSSGGPNTGELF	TRBV19	TRBJ2-2
ASRSQGAAGNTIY	TRBV3-1/TRBV3-2	TRBJ1-3
ATSTHRDSSMEQF	TRBV15	TRBJ2-1
ASSFGTVGTEAF	TRBV7-8	TRBJ1-1
ASRANPQETQY	TRBV6-5	TRBJ2-5
ASSPASGSGSYNEQF	TRBV7-2	TRBJ2-1
ASSSRTSGRLAIYNEQF	TRBV5-1	TRBJ2-1
ASSIPPTGAKSWTLQQPQH	TRBV19	TRBJ1-5
ASSQKELAGLQGTGELF	TRBV4-2	TRBJ2-2
ASSYDRPGSTEAF	TRBV6-5	TRBJ1-1
ASRRVSPLH	TRBV11-3	TRBJ1-6
ASTVLKAGWSEKLF	TRBV28	TRBJ1-4
ASSHDRGLRTDTQY	TRBV2	TRBJ2-3
ASRPDRSQETQY	TRBV7-2	TRBJ2-5
ASSQDKGQLKEKLF	TRBV3-1/TRBV3-2	TRBJ1-4
ASTGGLGNQPQH	TRBV19	TRBJ1-5
ASSQELGALISLKETQY	TRBV4-1	TRBJ2-5
ASSRGGQGNTEAF	TRBV7-9	TRBJ1-1
ASSSHRTSVSPLH	TRBV11-2	TRBJ1-6
ASSPERGNNEQF	TRBV2	TRBJ2-1
ASSSTTGGGYIQY	TRBV19	TRBJ2-4
ASRETNYGYT	TRBV19	TRBJ1-2
ASSPSSGNTIY	TRBV19	TRBJ1-3
SVEKRTNEKLF	TRBV29-1	TRBJ1-4
ASSPHMNTEAF	TRBV7-8	TRBJ1-1
ASSSQGGRTSPLH	TRBV7-9	TRBJ1-6
ASSGQGGRVETQY	TRBV6-6	TRBJ2-5
ASSLEGGRVLNEQF	TRBV5-4	TRBJ2-1
ASSETGGAADTQY	TRBV25-1	TRBJ2-3
ASSKVGTPGELF	TRBV21-1	TRBJ2-2
ASSPGRGRREF	TRBV5-5	TRBJ2-1
ASSSLGAGVTDTQY	TRBV5-4	TRBJ2-3
ASSSWGTSGGRTNTGELF	TRBV27	TRBJ2-2
ASSRTSASYNEQF	TRBV5-4	TRBJ2-1
ASSSQWSSYNEQF	TRBV5-1	TRBJ2-1
SASARGRPQETQY	TRBV20-1	TRBJ2-5
ASSITLLRTGETKGDSPLH	TRBV18	TRBJ1-6
ASSPHAEGEKLF	TRBV11-3	TRBJ1-4
ASSLSYMEEQF	TRBV6-5	TRBJ2-1
ASSGRLSNYGYT	TRBV9	TRBJ1-2
ATSDQQENEKLF	TRBV24-1	TRBJ1-4
ASSLGTGTDEQF	TRBV5-1	TRBJ2-1
ASSLQQSYNEQF	TRBV5-1	TRBJ2-1
ASSLKQTKNTEAF	TRBV5-1	TRBJ1-1
ASSAQGSVGELF	TRBV4-1	TRBJ2-2
ASAGTSSHYGYT	TRBV6-5	TRBJ1-2
ASNVGLAGPAKNIQY	TRBV19	TRBJ2-4
ASSTGGGEAF	TRBV11-3	TRBJ1-1
ASSLGVSGGTETQY	TRBV5-1	TRBJ2-5
ASSLPNQPQH	TRBV6-6	TRBJ1-5
ASSLRGAEGYT	TRBV12-3/TRBV12-4	TRBJ1-2
ASSQTTGVNTGELF	TRBV5-1	TRBJ2-2
ASSPQGNSGNSPLH	TRBV18	TRBJ1-6
ASGLEASYIQY	TRBV5-5	TRBJ2-4
ASSLRDCTDTQY	TRBV21-1	TRBJ2-3
ASSLAVSSLKEQF	TRBV7-2	TRBJ2-1